This is a list of T cell receptor beta chains from one sample in a study of OX40 agonist ivuxolimab in advanced cancers. Clones were sequenced by immunoSEQ multiplex PCR, and TCRdb holds only the in-frame ones, with some missing. This sample yields some 67,000 clones, of which roughly four fifths are seen a single time; about 5.1% belongs to the top ten. Sequences were derived from CD4+ or CD8+ T cells sorted from blood, sampled in a trial of the OX40 agonist ivuxolimab. The receptors were sampled from an adult with an advanced solid tumor such as melanoma, head and neck, liver or kidney cancer. Both conserved end residues are part of each CDR3. D genes are given only for firm matches. Clone size is given for some rows only: seen once, a few or many times, or a class if the clone is expanded.

TRBJ2-6 TRBV30 TRBD1 NA TGTGCCTGGGGGACAGGGGCCGGGGCCAACGTCCTGACTTTC CAWGTGAGANVLTF
TRBJ2-7 TRBV27 NA NA TGTGCCAGCAGTTTCAGCCCTCAGGTCGAGCAGTACTTC CASSFSPQVEQYF
TRBJ1-1 TRBV19 TRBD1 NA TGTGCCAGTAGTATAACAGGGGGCAGGGCTGAAGCTTTCTTT CASSITGGRAEAFF
TRBJ1-3 TRBV7-2 NA NA TGTGCCAGCAGCTTATCCAGGGAGTCAAACACCATATATTTT CASSLSRESNTIYF
TRBJ1-2 TRBV5-1 NA NA TGCGCCAGCAGCTTGGGGGGGGCGCCCCTTTCTAACTATGGCTACACCTTC CASSLGGAPLSNYGYTF
TRBJ1-3 TRBV18 NA NA TGTGCCAGCTCACCGGAGCGCTCTGGAAACACCATATATTTT CASSPERSGNTIYF
TRBJ1-3 TRBV19 NA NA TGTGCCAGTAGTACGGGAGACAGTTCTGGAAACACCATATATTTT CASSTGDSSGNTIYF
TRBJ1-5 TRBV15 NA NA TGTGCCACCAGCAGTGGGTGGTCCGGGGATCAGCCCCAGCATTTT CATSSGWSGDQPQHF
TRBJ2-1 TRBV6-6 TRBD2 NA TGTGCCAGCCGTAGCGGGAGCTCTCGCAATGAGCAGTTCTTC CASRSGSSRNEQFF
TRBJ2-1 TRBV6-5 NA NA TGTGCCAGCAGCCAAATAATTGAGGACAGAGATGAGCAGTTCTTC CASSQIIEDRDEQFF
TRBJ2-1 TRBV15 NA NA TGTGCCACCAGCAGAGATAGTGGACAGCTCAATGAGCAGTTCTTC CATSRDSGQLNEQFF
TRBJ2-2 TRBV7-2 TRBD2 NA TGTGCCAGCAGCTTAGCAGCGGGGACTTACACCGGGGAGCTGTTTTTT CASSLAAGTYTGELFF
TRBJ1-4 TRBV19 TRBD1 NA TGTGCCAGTACCGGGACAGGGGGTCCCGGTGAAAAACTGTTTTTT CASTGTGGPGEKLFF
TRBJ1-4 TRBV20-1 NA NA TGCAGTGCTAGTAGTCGTGAAAAACTGTTTTTT CSASSREKLFF
TRBJ2-5 TRBV7-9 NA NA TGTGCCAGCAGCTTATCTTTTCGCGGGGGCGACCAAGAGACCCAGTACTTC CASSLSFRGGDQETQYF
TRBJ2-6 TRBV4-3 NA NA TGCGCCAGCACTATAAAGGGCTCTGGGGCCAACGTCCTGACTTTC CASTIKGSGANVLTF
TRBJ1-1 TRBV21-1 NA NA TGTGCCAGCAGCGGTCCGGGATTGGGGACTGAAGCTTTCTTT CASSGPGLGTEAFF
TRBJ2-1 TRBV6-4 NA NA TGTGCCAGCAGTGAAAGTAGCGGACTCCAAGGGCAGTTCTTC CASSESSGLQGQFF
TRBJ1-4 TRBV14 TRBD1 NA TGTGCCAGCGCAGACAGGGTGGCAACTAATGAAAAACTGTTTTTT CASADRVATNEKLFF
TRBJ1-1 TRBV5-6 NA NA TGTGCCAGCAGCTTGGCCGTGGCAGAAAACACTGAAGCTTTCTTT CASSLAVAENTEAFF
TRBJ1-5 TRBV6-5 NA few TGTGCCAGCAGGCCACAGGGCAATCAGCCCCAGCATTTT CASRPQGNQPQHF
TRBJ1-1 TRBV5-6 NA once TGTGCCAGTCATCAGGGGCCGAGCCCTGAAGCTTTCTTT CASHQGPSPEAFF
TRBJ2-7 TRBV4-3 TRBD2 NA TGCGCCAGCAGCCAAGGCCCCCGACTAGCGGATCGGGGAGAGCAGTACTTC CASSQGPRLADRGEQYF
TRBJ2-1 TRBV29-1 NA NA TGCAGCGTTGGGGGACCGGGGGACAGCGAGCAGTTCTTC CSVGGPGDSEQFF
TRBJ1-2 TRBV10-3 NA NA TGTGCCATCAGTGAGTCAGGGGTGAGTCGGGATGGCTACACCTTC CAISESGVSRDGYTF
TRBJ2-2 TRBV6-5 TRBD2 once TGTGCCAGCAGTGCTAGCGGGGGCGGCACCGGGGAGCTGTTTTTT CASSASGGGTGELFF
TRBJ1-3 TRBV18 TRBD1 NA TGTGCCAGCTCGCCTTACAGGGGGGGATTCACTGGAAACACCATATATTTT CASSPYRGGFTGNTIYF
TRBJ2-5 TRBV7-6 NA NA TGTGCCAGCAGCTTAGCTGGGCCGGGGATAATTGAAACCCAGTACTTC CASSLAGPGIIETQYF
TRBJ1-1 TRBV6-1 NA NA TGTGCCAGCAGTGTTCTGGCAGTTAGGGGGAACACTGAAGCTTTCTTT CASSVLAVRGNTEAFF
TRBJ2-5 TRBV7-9 TRBD2 NA TGTGCCAGCAGCTCCGCACTAGCGGGCCAGGGGACCCAGTACTTC CASSSALAGQGTQYF
TRBJ1-1 TRBV5-1 NA NA TGCGCCAGCAGCTTCGGGAGGGGCACTGAAGCTTTCTTT CASSFGRGTEAFF
TRBJ2-2 TRBV29-1 NA NA TGCAGCGTTGGTACAGCTTCGAACACCGGGGAGCTGTTTTTT CSVGTASNTGELFF
TRBJ2-3 TRBV18 NA NA TGTGCCAGCTCACCACCGTCAATTGGGGCTGGGGACGTTGGCACAGATACGCAGTATTTT CASSPPSIGAGDVGTDTQYF
TRBJ2-1 TRBV12-1 NA once TGTGCCAGCAGCTTACACCCATACTCGGCGGATGAGCAGTTCTTC CASSLHPYSADEQFF
TRBJ1-1 TRBV18 NA NA TGTGCCAGCTCACCACCGACAGCCCGCAGCACTGAAGCTTTCTTT CASSPPTARSTEAFF
TRBJ2-3 TRBV11-2 TRBD2 few TGTGCCAGCAGCCTCGGGGGGGCATGGGATACGCAGTATTTT CASSLGGAWDTQYF
TRBJ1-1 TRBV15 NA NA TGTGCCACCAGCAGAGATGTGGGAACGAACACTGAAGCTTTCTTT CATSRDVGTNTEAFF
TRBJ1-5 TRBV7-9 NA few TGTGCCAGCAGCTTAAGGGAGCAGCCCCAGCATTTT CASSLREQPQHF
TRBJ2-1 TRBV21-1 NA NA TGTGCCAGCAGCAAAGTTTCGACAATTGGGTACAATGAGCAGTTCTTC CASSKVSTIGYNEQFF
TRBJ2-5 TRBV14 NA NA TGTGCCAGCAGCCAAGGTTTAGTATGGGAGACCCAGTACTTC CASSQGLVWETQYF
TRBJ2-5 TRBV29-1 TRBD2 NA TGCAGCGTTGAAGATCTTCCTGGCGGGGGGTATCAAGAGGCCCAGTACTTC CSVEDLPGGGYQEAQYF
TRBJ2-3 TRBV18 NA NA TGTGCCAGCTCACCACCGTATCGCACAGATACGCAGTATTTT CASSPPYRTDTQYF
TRBJ2-6 TRBV28 TRBD1 once TGTGCCAGCACCAAGAGACAGGGATACTCTGGGGCCAACGTCCTGACTTTC CASTKRQGYSGANVLTF
TRBJ1-2 TRBV5-1 NA NA TGCGCCAGCAGCCTCGGACACCTTAACTATGGCTACACCTTC CASSLGHLNYGYTF
TRBJ2-5 TRBV2 TRBD1 NA TGTGCCAGCAGTGGAGGTTACGGGACAGGACAAGAGACCCAGTACTTC CASSGGYGTGQETQYF
TRBJ2-1 TRBV7-6 NA NA TGTGCCAGCAGTGGGGGTGGGACGCGCTCCTACAATGAGCAGTTCTTC CASSGGGTRSYNEQFF
TRBJ2-6 TRBV29-1 NA NA TGCAGCGTTGAAGATTCGTTTGGTGGGGCCAACGTCCTGACTTTC CSVEDSFGGANVLTF
TRBJ1-6 TRBV6-5 NA NA TGTGCCAGCAGTTATCAAGGACGGAGTAATTCACCCCTCCACTTT CASSYQGRSNSPLHF
TRBJ2-2 TRBV5-4 NA NA TGTGCCAGCAGCCTACGAACCGTGGACAGTCCAAACGCCGGGGAGCTGTTTTTT CASSLRTVDSPNAGELFF
TRBJ2-7 TRBV10-2 TRBD2 few TGCGCCAGCAGTGAGATGACAGGATGGCTAGCGGGCGACGAGCAGTACTTC CASSEMTGWLAGDEQYF
TRBJ1-4 TRBV27 NA NA TGTGCCAGCAGTTGGGTACGGGGTGGTGAAAAACTGTTTTTT CASSWVRGGEKLFF
TRBJ2-2 TRBV30 NA NA TGTGCCTGGAGTGTACCCAACAGGAACACCGGGGAGCTGTTTTTT CAWSVPNRNTGELFF
TRBJ1-5 TRBV7-9 NA NA TGTGCCAGCAGCTTGGGCGGCCACAATCAGCCCCAGCATTTT CASSLGGHNQPQHF
TRBJ1-6 TRBV7-6 NA NA TGTGCCAGCAGCCCCCGAGCGACCGGGACAAGGATTAGCTCACCCCTCCACTTT CASSPRATGTRISSPLHF
TRBJ1-1 TRBV21-1 NA NA TGTGCCAGCAGCAAAGGCACCAAAATCACGGCAGGGGGCACTGAAGCTTTCTTT CASSKGTKITAGGTEAFF
TRBJ2-5 TRBV5-1 TRBD1 NA TGCGCCAGCCACGGGACAGCGAAAGAGACCCAGTACTTC CASHGTAKETQYF
TRBJ2-6 TRBV25-1 NA few TGTGCCAGCAGTGCGGGACGCAACTCTGGGGCCAACGTCCTGACTTTC CASSAGRNSGANVLTF
TRBJ2-7 TRBV15 TRBD1 NA TGTGCCACCAGCAGAGATATGGGACAGGTCTTTTACGAGCAGTACTTC CATSRDMGQVFYEQYF
TRBJ2-2 TRBV29-1 TRBD1 once TGCAGCGTTGAAGGAGAGGGGGCGGGCACCGGGGAGCTGTTTTTT CSVEGEGAGTGELFF